This TCR beta chain was sequenced for a study of blood T cell repertoires in COVID-19. Overall study: PBMCs, B-cell-depleted T cells, or T cells were the source of the cDNA or gDNA that made up the material.

Seattle participants joined during active infection and were tracked over time. Using immunoSEQ multiplex PCR, the repertoire was profiled, and TCRdb retains in-frame clones only, with some absent. The data contain around 300,000 clones, more than 85% of them singletons. Germline V gives CDR1 KGHSH, CDR2 LQKENI. J was trimmed by 5 bases and V by 1 base; bases with no gene match: 4. The CDR3 covers 15 residues. The sample taken for sequencing was peripheral blood. The receptor comes from a woman aged 25 to 45 with COVID-19, enrolled during active disease. V gene TRBV18 combines with J gene TRBJ2-2, with 7 bases aligning to TRBD2. CDR3: CASSPQRDLTGELFF. DNA of the CDR3: TGTGCCAGCTCACCACAGCGGGATTTAACCGGGGAGCTGTTTTTT.